The clone carrying this T cell receptor beta chain showed up many times. The antigen is not known. Breast cancer patients provided tissue from their axillary draining lymph nodes. The data stem from a study of breast tumors, draining lymph nodes, adjacent tissues. General study findings and limits: Data fit most tumor T cells coming from lymph node, expanding in tumor. Compared with basal-like, luminal-like tumors shared significantly more repertoire with nontumor tissue. That most tumor T cells come from lymph nodes remained unproven.

The germline V and J ends were trimmed by 10 bases and 7 bases, with 19 bases remaining between them. Germline CDR1 is SGHAT and CDR2 is FQNNGV. The CDR3 extends over 13 amino acids. TCRdb itself ran the multiplex PCR reads through MiXCR, one entry per CDR3 protein. The sample records over 150,000 distinct CDR3 sequences, approximately 30% being singletons. The sequenced sample consisted of axillary lymph node tissue. The chain links TRBV11-2 to TRBJ1-2, with D possibly being TRBD1 (6 bases). The TCR sequence derives from a female donor with breast cancer. Some clones in this sample may be carry-over from other donors' samples. CDR3 nucleotides: TGTGCCACCGGGACAAACCCCGTTCGTGGCTACACCTTC. This sequence encodes CATGTNPVRGYTF.